The clone carrying this TCR beta chain occurred a few times. The CDR3 runs 16 residues. V shed 7 bases, J shed 0 bases, and the junction held 10 bases outside the gene matches. CDR1 and CDR2 from the germline V gene are SNHLY and FYNNEI. The data are from a study of blood T cell repertoires in COVID-19. In the authors' methods: Reference gene primer amplification yielded estimated nucleated cell counts. Assay used: immunoSEQ multiplex PCR; TCRdb lists only in-frame clones, some missing. V, J and clone size derive from that table, while D and trimming were established from the DNA sequence. The sample carries about 140,000 clones, 76% recorded once.

The sample was peripheral blood. The clonotype originates from a woman aged 80 or older with active or convalescent COVID-19. This chain connects TRBV2 to TRBJ1-2; 8 bases match TRBD1. The CDR3 DNA is TGTGCCAGCACGATCGGACAGGGAAGAGCTAACTATGGCTACACCTTC. Encoded protein: CASTIGQGRANYGYTF.